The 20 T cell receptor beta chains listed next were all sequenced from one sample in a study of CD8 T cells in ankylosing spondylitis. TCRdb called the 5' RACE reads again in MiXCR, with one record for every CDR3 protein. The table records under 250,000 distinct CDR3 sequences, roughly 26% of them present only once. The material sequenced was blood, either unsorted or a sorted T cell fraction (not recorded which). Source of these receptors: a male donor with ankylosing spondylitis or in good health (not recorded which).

CDR3 sequence reads: CASSLGISYNEQFF. DNA of the CDR3: TGTGCCAGCAGTTTGGGTATCTCCTACAATGAGCAGTTCTTC. V is TRBV12-3 or TRBV12-4 and J is TRBJ2-1; D not certain. This CDR3 comprises 14 residues. The V end lost 3 bases, the J end lost 0 bases, and 6 bases lay between the germline ends.

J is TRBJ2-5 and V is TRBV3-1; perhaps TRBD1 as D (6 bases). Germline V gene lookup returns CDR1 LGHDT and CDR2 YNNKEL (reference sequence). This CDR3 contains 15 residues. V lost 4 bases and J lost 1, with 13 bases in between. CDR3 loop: CASSPGQIPQETQYF. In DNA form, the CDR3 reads TGTGCCAGCAGCCCCGGACAGATCCCCCAAGAGACCCAGTACTTC.

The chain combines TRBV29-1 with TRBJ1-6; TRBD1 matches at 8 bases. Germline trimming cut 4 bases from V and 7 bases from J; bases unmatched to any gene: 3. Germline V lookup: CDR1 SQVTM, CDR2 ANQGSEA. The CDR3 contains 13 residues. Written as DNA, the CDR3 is TGCAGCGTTGGGACAGGGAGAAATTCACCCCTCCACTTT. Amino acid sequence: CSVGTGRNSPLHF.

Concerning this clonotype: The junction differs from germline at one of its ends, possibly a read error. CDR3 DNA: TGTGCTAGCAGCCGCGGCGGTACCCAGTACTTC. Protein: CASSRGGTQYF. The genes are TRBV7-7 and TRBJ2-5; no clear D. The CDR3 is 11 amino acids. CDR1 is SSHAT, CDR2 FNYEAQ, per germline (reference sequence).

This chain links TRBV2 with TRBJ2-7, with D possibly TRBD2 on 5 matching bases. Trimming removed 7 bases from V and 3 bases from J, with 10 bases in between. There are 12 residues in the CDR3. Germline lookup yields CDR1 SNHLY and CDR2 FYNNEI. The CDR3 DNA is TGTGCCAGCACCGCGGGTAGCTACGAGCAGTACTTC. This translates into CASTAGSYEQYF.

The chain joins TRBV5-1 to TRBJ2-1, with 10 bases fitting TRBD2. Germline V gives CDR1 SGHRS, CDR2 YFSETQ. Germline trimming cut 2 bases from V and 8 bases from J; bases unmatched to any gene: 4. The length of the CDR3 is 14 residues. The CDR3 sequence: CASSLPGLAYEQFF. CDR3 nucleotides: TGCGCCAGCAGCTTACCGGGACTAGCGTATGAGCAGTTCTTC.

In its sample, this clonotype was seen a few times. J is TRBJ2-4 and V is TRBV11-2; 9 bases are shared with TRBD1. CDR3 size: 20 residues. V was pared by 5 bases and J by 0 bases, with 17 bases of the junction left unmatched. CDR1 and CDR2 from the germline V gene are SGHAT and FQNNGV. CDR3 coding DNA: TGTGCCAGCAGCCCCAGGGGGGGGACAGGGTGGAACCTAGCCAAAAACATTCAGTACTTC. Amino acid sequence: CASSPRGGTGWNLAKNIQYF.

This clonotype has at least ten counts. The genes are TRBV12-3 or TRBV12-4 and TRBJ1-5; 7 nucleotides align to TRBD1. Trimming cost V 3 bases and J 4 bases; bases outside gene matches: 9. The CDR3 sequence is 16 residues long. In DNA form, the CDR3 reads TGTGCCAGCAGTTTGGATACCGGGACAGTTAATCAGCCCCAGCATTTT. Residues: CASSLDTGTVNQPQHF.

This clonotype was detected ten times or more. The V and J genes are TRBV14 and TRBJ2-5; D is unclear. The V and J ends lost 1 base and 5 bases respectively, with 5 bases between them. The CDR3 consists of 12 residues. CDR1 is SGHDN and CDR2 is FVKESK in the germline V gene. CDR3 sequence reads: CASSQAWETQYF. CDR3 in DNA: TGTGCCAGCAGCCAAGCTTGGGAGACCCAGTACTTC.

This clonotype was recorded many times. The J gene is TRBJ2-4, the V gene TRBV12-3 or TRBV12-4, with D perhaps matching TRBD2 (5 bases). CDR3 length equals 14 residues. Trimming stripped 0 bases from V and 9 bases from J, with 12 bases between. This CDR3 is CASSLATRFGIQYF. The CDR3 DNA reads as TGTGCCAGCAGTTTAGCAACTAGATTTGGCATTCAGTACTTC.

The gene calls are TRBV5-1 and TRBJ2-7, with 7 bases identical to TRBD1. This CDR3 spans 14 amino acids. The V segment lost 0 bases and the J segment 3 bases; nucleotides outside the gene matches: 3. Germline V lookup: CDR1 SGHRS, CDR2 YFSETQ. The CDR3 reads CASSLGQGHYEQYF. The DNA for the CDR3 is TGCGCCAGCAGCTTGGGACAGGGCCACTACGAGCAGTACTTC.

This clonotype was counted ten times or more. CDR3 protein: CASSRGSGRTEAFF. CDR3 bases: TGTGCCAGCAGCCGCGGGAGCGGGAGGACTGAAGCTTTCTTT. The chain combines TRBV3-1 with TRBJ1-1; D is undetermined. The V end was cut by 4 bases, the J end by 5 bases, with 14 bases between. CDR3 size: 14 residues. CDR1 and CDR2 from the germline V gene are LGHDT and YNNKEL (reference sequence).

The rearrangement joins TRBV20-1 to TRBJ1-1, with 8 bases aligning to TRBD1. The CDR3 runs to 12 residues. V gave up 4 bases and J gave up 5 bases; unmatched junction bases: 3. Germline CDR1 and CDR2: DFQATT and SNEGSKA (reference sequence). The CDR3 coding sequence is TGCAGTGCTACGACAGGGGCGACTGAAGCTTTCTTT. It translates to CSATTGATEAFF.

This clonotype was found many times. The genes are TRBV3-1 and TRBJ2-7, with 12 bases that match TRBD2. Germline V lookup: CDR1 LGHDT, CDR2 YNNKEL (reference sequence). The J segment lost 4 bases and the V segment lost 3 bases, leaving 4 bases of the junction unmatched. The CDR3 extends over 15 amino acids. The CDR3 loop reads CASSQASGRVYEQYF. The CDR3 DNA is TGTGCCAGCAGCCAGGCTAGCGGGAGGGTATACGAGCAGTACTTC.

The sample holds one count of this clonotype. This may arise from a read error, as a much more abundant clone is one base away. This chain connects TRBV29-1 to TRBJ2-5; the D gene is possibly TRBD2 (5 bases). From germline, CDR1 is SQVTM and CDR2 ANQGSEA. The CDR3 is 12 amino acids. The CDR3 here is CSVVGLQATQYF. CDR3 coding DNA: TGCAGCGTTGTAGGACTCCAAGCGACCCAGTACTTC.

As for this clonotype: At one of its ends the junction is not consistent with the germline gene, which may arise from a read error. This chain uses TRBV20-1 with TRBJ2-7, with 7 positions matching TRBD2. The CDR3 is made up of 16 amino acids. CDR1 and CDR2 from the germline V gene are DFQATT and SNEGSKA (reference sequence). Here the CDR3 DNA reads TGCAGTGCTACGCCGCCGCTAGCGGTGGGCTCCTACGAGCCGTACTTC. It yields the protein CSATPPLAVGSYEPYF.

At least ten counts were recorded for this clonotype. DNA of the CDR3: TGTGCCAGCAGTTTCATGTGGAACGGAGAGACCCAGTACTTC. This encodes CASSFMWNGETQYF. The chain couples TRBV12-3 or TRBV12-4 to TRBJ2-5, with unresolved D. V was clipped by 3 bases and J by 4 bases, with 12 bases between them. This CDR3 comprises 14 residues.

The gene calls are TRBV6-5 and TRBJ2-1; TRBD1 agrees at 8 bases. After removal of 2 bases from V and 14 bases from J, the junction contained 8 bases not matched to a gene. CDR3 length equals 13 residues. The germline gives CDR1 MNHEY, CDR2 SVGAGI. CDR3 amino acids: CASSYPSGTGEFF. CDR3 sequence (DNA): TGTGCCAGCAGTTACCCTTCCGGGACAGGAGAGTTCTTC.

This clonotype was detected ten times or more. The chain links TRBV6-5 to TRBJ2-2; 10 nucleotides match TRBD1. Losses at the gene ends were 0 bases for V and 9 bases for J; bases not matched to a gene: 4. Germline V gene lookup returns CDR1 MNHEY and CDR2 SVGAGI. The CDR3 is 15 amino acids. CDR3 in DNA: TGTGCCAGCAGTTACTCCTCGACAGGGGGCTGGGAGCTGTTTTTT. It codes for CASSYSSTGGWELFF.

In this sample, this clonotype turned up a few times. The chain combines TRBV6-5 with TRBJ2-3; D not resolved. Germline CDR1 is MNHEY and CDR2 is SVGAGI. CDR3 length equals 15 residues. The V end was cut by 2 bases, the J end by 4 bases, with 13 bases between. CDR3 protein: CASSYGQAGADTQYF. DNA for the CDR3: TGTGCCAGCAGTTACGGGCAGGCTGGCGCAGATACGCAGTATTTT.